These T cell receptor beta chains were read from a single sample in a study of CD4 and CD8 cells across lung adenocarcinoma regions. MiXCR, run by TCRdb on the PCR reads, gives a single entry per CDR3 protein. The table includes fewer than 15,000 distinct CDR3 sequences, about 50% detected once. The sequencing sample was made of CD8+ T cells from the margin of a lung tumor. All receptors derive from a female donor with lung adenocarcinoma. The CD4 and CD8 labels of this study may be unreliable. The CDR3 runs from the conserved cysteine through the conserved F or W. The D gene is left open where the match is weak. Size is omitted from some rows. Given values are once, few, many or a class for expanded clones.

v_gene: TRBV10-1; j_gene: TRBJ2-5; abundance: -; d_gene: -; CDR3aa: CASRGTTETQYF; CDR3nt: TGCGCCAGCAGAGGGACGACGGAGACCCAGTACTTC
v_gene: TRBV6-5; j_gene: TRBJ2-5; abundance: few; d_gene: -; CDR3aa: CASSYQQGRETQYF; CDR3nt: TGTGCCAGCAGTTACCAACAGGGTAGAGAGACCCAGTACTTC
v_gene: TRBV12-3/TRBV12-4; j_gene: TRBJ1-2; abundance: few; d_gene: -; CDR3aa: CASSSQGTRGPYGYTF; CDR3nt: TGTGCCAGCAGTTCGCAAGGGACAAGGGGCCCTTATGGCTACACCTTC
v_gene: TRBV25-1; j_gene: TRBJ2-1; abundance: medium-sized; d_gene: -; CDR3aa: CASRWRNEQFF; CDR3nt: TGTGCCAGCAGGTGGAGGAATGAGCAGTTCTTC
v_gene: TRBV10-3; j_gene: TRBJ2-7; abundance: -; d_gene: TRBD2; CDR3aa: CAISDRVDEFEGRAPHEQYF; CDR3nt: TGTGCCATCAGTGACCGTGTAGATGAGTTCGAAGGGAGGGCCCCCCACGAGCAGTACTTC
v_gene: TRBV7-2; j_gene: TRBJ2-1; abundance: -; d_gene: -; CDR3aa: CASSRGLSPYNEQFF; CDR3nt: TGTGCCAGCAGCCGCGGTCTAAGTCCCTACAATGAGCAGTTCTTC
v_gene: TRBV4-3; j_gene: TRBJ2-3; abundance: -; d_gene: TRBD1; CDR3aa: CGSRGPWAKNTQYF; CDR3nt: TGCGGCAGCAGGGGGCCGTGGGCCAAAAATACGCAGTACTTT
v_gene: TRBV6-1; j_gene: TRBJ2-7; abundance: -; d_gene: TRBD2; CDR3aa: CASSPVDSGGQYF; CDR3nt: TGTGCCAGCAGTCCAGTTGACTCGGGGGGGCAGTACTTC
v_gene: TRBV6-1; j_gene: TRBJ2-1; abundance: -; d_gene: TRBD2; CDR3aa: CASRSGTSVYNEQFF; CDR3nt: TGTGCCAGCAGATCAGGGACTAGCGTATACAATGAGCAGTTCTTC
v_gene: TRBV7-2; j_gene: TRBJ2-1; abundance: few; d_gene: TRBD1; CDR3aa: CASSLVRTGGDEQFF; CDR3nt: TGTGCCAGCAGCTTAGTAAGGACAGGGGGCGATGAGCAGTTCTTC
v_gene: TRBV6-1; j_gene: TRBJ1-2; abundance: few; d_gene: -; CDR3aa: CASSMNSGPGEDGYTF; CDR3nt: TGTGCCAGCAGCATGAACTCGGGGCCGGGGGAAGATGGCTACACCTTC
v_gene: TRBV30; j_gene: TRBJ2-3; abundance: -; d_gene: -; CDR3aa: CAWRWGQVSTDTQYF; CDR3nt: TGTGCCTGGAGATGGGGGCAGGTGAGCACAGATACGCAGTATTTT
v_gene: TRBV6-1; j_gene: TRBJ2-7; abundance: medium-sized; d_gene: TRBD2; CDR3aa: CASKTGLAATLYEQYF; CDR3nt: TGTGCCAGCAAGACAGGACTAGCGGCAACCCTTTACGAGCAGTACTTC
v_gene: TRBV6-1; j_gene: TRBJ1-2; abundance: -; d_gene: -; CDR3aa: CASSRPGVNYGYTF; CDR3nt: TGTGCCAGCAGTCGCCCAGGGGTAAACTATGGCTACACCTTC
v_gene: TRBV11-1; j_gene: TRBJ1-2; abundance: -; d_gene: -; CDR3aa: CASSPGRGTAYGYTF; CDR3nt: TGTGCCAGCAGCCCAGGACGAGGGACGGCCTATGGCTACACCTTC
v_gene: TRBV4-1; j_gene: TRBJ2-3; abundance: -; d_gene: -; CDR3aa: CASSQADGGGGATDTQYF; CDR3nt: TGCGCCAGCAGCCAAGCAGACGGGGGCGGGGGAGCCACAGATACGCAGTATTTC
v_gene: TRBV6-1; j_gene: TRBJ2-1; abundance: -; d_gene: -; CDR3aa: CASKNYPLSYNEQFF; CDR3nt: TGTGCCAGCAAAAACTACCCACTCTCCTACAATGAGCAGTTCTTC
v_gene: TRBV6-1; j_gene: TRBJ2-1; abundance: few; d_gene: -; CDR3aa: CASSETREEQFF; CDR3nt: TGTGCCAGCAGTGAAACTCGGGAAGAGCAGTTCTTC
v_gene: TRBV6-1; j_gene: TRBJ2-4; abundance: -; d_gene: -; CDR3aa: CARRWGTDIQYF; CDR3nt: TGTGCCAGGAGGTGGGGCACAGACATTCAGTACTTC
v_gene: TRBV6-5; j_gene: TRBJ1-4; abundance: medium-sized; d_gene: TRBD1; CDR3aa: CASSSGQRTTNEKLFF; CDR3nt: TGTGCCAGCAGTTCGGGACAGAGAACAACTAATGAAAAACTGTTTTTT
v_gene: TRBV6-5; j_gene: TRBJ2-5; abundance: -; d_gene: TRBD1; CDR3aa: CASSCEDREWQETQYF; CDR3nt: TGTGCCAGCAGTTGCGAAGACAGGGAATGGCAAGAGACCCAGTACTTC
v_gene: TRBV6-1; j_gene: TRBJ1-6; abundance: many; d_gene: -; CDR3aa: CASSHEGFGSPLHF; CDR3nt: TGTGCCAGCAGCCATGAGGGGTTCGGTTCACCCCTCCACTTT
v_gene: TRBV10-3; j_gene: TRBJ2-7; abundance: -; d_gene: -; CDR3aa: CATHSALTYEQYF; CDR3nt: TGTGCCACCCATAGTGCTCTAACCTACGAGCAGTACTTC
v_gene: TRBV6-5; j_gene: TRBJ2-1; abundance: hyperexpanded; d_gene: -; CDR3aa: CASSLGRGSYNEQFF; CDR3nt: TGTGCCAGCAGTTTGGGCCGGGGCTCCTACAATGAGCAGTTCTTC
v_gene: TRBV6-1; j_gene: TRBJ2-4; abundance: -; d_gene: TRBD2; CDR3aa: CASSPSGGGTNMQYF; CDR3nt: TGTGCCAGCAGTCCGAGCGGGGGGGGAACAAACATGCAGTATTTC
v_gene: TRBV4-1; j_gene: TRBJ1-6; abundance: few; d_gene: -; CDR3aa: CASSRAGGGNSPLHF; CDR3nt: TGCGCCAGCAGTCGCGCCGGGGGAGGTAATTCACCCCTCCACTTT
v_gene: TRBV6-5; j_gene: TRBJ2-2; abundance: -; d_gene: -; CDR3aa: CASSWGQNTGELFF; CDR3nt: TGTGCCAGCAGTTGGGGCCAAAACACCGGGGAGCTGTTTTTT
v_gene: TRBV6-1; j_gene: TRBJ2-3; abundance: many; d_gene: TRBD2; CDR3aa: CASRPGTSGTADTQYF; CDR3nt: TGTGCCAGCAGGCCCGGGACTAGCGGGACTGCAGATACGCAGTATTTT
v_gene: TRBV11-2; j_gene: TRBJ2-1; abundance: few; d_gene: TRBD2; CDR3aa: CASSPPLAGVRNEQFF; CDR3nt: TGTGCCAGCAGCCCCCCCCTAGCGGGAGTTCGGAATGAGCAGTTCTTC
v_gene: TRBV2; j_gene: TRBJ2-7; abundance: -; d_gene: -; CDR3aa: CASSESRSPYYEQYF; CDR3nt: TGTGCCAGCAGTGAGAGCCGCTCCCCCTACTACGAGCAGTACTTC
v_gene: TRBV10-1; j_gene: TRBJ2-5; abundance: -; d_gene: -; CDR3aa: CAGRGGRSQETQYF; CDR3nt: TGCGCGGGGCGCGGGGGCCGTAGCCAAGAGACGCAGTACTTC
v_gene: TRBV6-1; j_gene: TRBJ2-5; abundance: -; d_gene: -; CDR3aa: CATRQNQETQYF; CDR3nt: TGTGCCACCAGACAGAATCAAGAGACCCAGTACTTC
v_gene: TRBV27; j_gene: TRBJ2-3; abundance: -; d_gene: -; CDR3aa: CAGGFGGRGAETQYF; CDR3nt: TGTGCCGGGGGTTTCGGGGGGCGAGGCGCAGAGACGCAGTATTTT
v_gene: TRBV7-2; j_gene: TRBJ2-2; abundance: once; d_gene: -; CDR3aa: CASSSRTGELFF; CDR3nt: TGTGCCAGCAGCTCCCGCACCGGGGAGCTGTTTTTT